This T cell receptor beta chain came from a study of response to subunit inactivated influenza vaccine. The V gene lost 0 bases and the J gene lost 5 bases, with 10 bases spanning the gap. The V gene's germline CDR1 is MNHEY and CDR2 SVGAGI. This CDR3 comprises 14 residues. Study outcomes and limitations: Authors suggested each seasonal flu vaccination may recruit only limited numbers of new T cells.

This clonotype was recorded a few times. Its target is not known. TCRdb reanalysed the RT-PCR reads using MiXCR and keeps one entry per CDR3 protein. The sample gives about 580,000 distinct CDR3 sequences, around 15% of which show up once; approximately 10% is in the top ten. This specimen was PBMCs from blood, taken about 12 days after vaccination. The sequence was obtained from a man aged 50 to 60 who received an inactivated influenza vaccine. The chain carries TRBV6-5 and TRBJ2-5; the D gene is possibly TRBD2 (5 bases). The CDR3 nucleotides read TGTGCCAGCAGTTACTCAGTTAGCGTGGAGACCCAGTACTTC. This gives the protein CASSYSVSVETQYF.